The sequence of this TCR beta chain was determined in a study of blood T cell repertoires in COVID-19. Turning to the study itself: PBMCs, B-cell-depleted T cells, or T cells were the source of the cDNA or gDNA that made up the material.

This CDR3 is built from 12 residues. Trimming took 9 bases from V and 8 from J, leaving 15 bases between them. Germline CDR1 reads SNHLY; CDR2 reads FYNNEI. Authors' methods: Estimates of nucleated cell counts were drawn from the amplification of reference gene primers. Libraries were prepared by immunoSEQ multiplex PCR; TCRdb keeps only in-frame clonotypes and omits some of them. That table supplies the V and J calls and clone size; D and trimming were determined from the DNA. The table lists fewer than 300,000 clones, more than 85% of them singletons. A single count supports this clone. Enrollment of patients from Seattle took place during active infection, with longitudinal follow-up.

Source material: peripheral blood. This clonotype originated in a person in their late teens or twenties with COVID-19, enrolled during active disease. V and J are TRBV2 and TRBJ2-3, with a possible D match to TRBD1 (6 bases). The CDR3 is CARLLRGGTQYF. The CDR3 DNA follows: TGTGCCAGATTGCTTCGAGGGGGTACGCAGTATTTT.